Below are 17 T cell receptor beta chains sequenced from a single sample in a study of T cells in Graves' hyperthyroidism and ophthalmopathy. Amplified TCR beta CDR3 regions came from RNA transcripts. The HTBI set primed first-round TCR CDR3 RT-PCR. One entry per CDR3 protein, called by TCRdb with MiXCR from the multiplex PCR reads. The table includes 350,000 to 400,000 distinct CDR3 sequences, 15% to 20% detected once. The sequencing input was blood. Receptors originate from a woman under 30 with Graves' hyperthyroidism.

This clonotype was detected a few times. The J gene is TRBJ1-2, the V gene TRBV6-1; maybe TRBD1 (5 bases). The germline V gene has CDR1 MNHNS and CDR2 SASEGT. The V gene lost 5 bases and the J gene lost 11 bases, with 18 bases spanning the gap. The CDR3 extends over 13 amino acids. CDR3 amino acids: CASSPRGVSGYTF. CDR3 nucleotide sequence: TGTGCCAGCAGTCCTCGGGGGGTCAGTGGATACACCTTC.

This clonotype was seen at least ten times. The J gene is TRBJ1-1, the V gene TRBV28, with 8 bases matching TRBD1. Germline V gene sequence: CDR1 MDHEN, CDR2 SYDVKM. CDR3 length: 15 residues. Trimming removed 10 bases from V and 1 base from J; junction bases left unmatched: 11. The CDR3 loop is CAINRDRRANTEAFF. The CDR3 nucleotides are TGTGCCATCAACCGGGACAGGCGAGCGAACACTGAAGCTTTCTTT.

This clonotype was seen repeatedly, ten times or more. The chain joins TRBV7-8 to TRBJ2-7, with D uncertain. The V gene's germline CDR1 is SGHVS and CDR2 FQNEAQ. V shed 2 bases and J shed 2 bases, with 4 bases lying between them. The CDR3 runs to 12 residues. The CDR3 sequence: CASSLTAYEQYF. DNA for the CDR3: TGTGCCAGCAGCTTAACGGCCTACGAGCAGTACTTC.

This clonotype occurred many times. CDR3 bases: TGTGCCAGCAGCCTCCGGCAGATGGACTATGGCTACACCTTC. Its translation: CASSLRQMDYGYTF. J is TRBJ1-2 and V is TRBV14; no reliable D call. The CDR3 is 14 residues long. The V and J ends lost 4 bases and 3 bases respectively, with 12 bases between them. Germline CDR1 SGHDN, CDR2 FVKESK. The variable domain in full, with the rest retrieved from reference TRBV14 and TRBJ1-2, is EAGVTQFPSHSVIEKGQTVTLRCDPISGHDNLYWYRRVMGKEIKFLLHFVKESKQDESGMPNNRFLAERTGGTYSTLKVQPAELEDSGVYFCASSLRQMDYGYTFGSGTRLTVV.

This clonotype was detected many times. This chain joins TRBV6-5 and TRBJ1-3, with unresolved D. Germline values: CDR1 MNHEY, CDR2 SVGAGI. The CDR3 is 14 residues long. V was shortened by 2 bases and J by 2 bases, with 7 bases between the two germline ends. CDR3 region: CASSYAGAGNTIYF. CDR3 nucleotide sequence: TGTGCCAGCAGTTACGCCGGGGCTGGAAACACCATATATTTT.

This clonotype has at least ten counts. This sequence joins TRBV9 and TRBJ1-1, with D tentatively TRBD1 (5 bases). V lost 7 bases and J 4 bases, leaving 17 bases between the germline ends. Germline lookup yields CDR1 SGDLS and CDR2 YYNGEE. The CDR3 runs 14 residues. CDR3 amino acids: CASAYGGKSTEAFF. The CDR3 nucleotides are TGTGCCAGCGCTTACGGGGGGAAGAGCACTGAAGCTTTCTTT.

This clonotype was found many times. The chain is built from TRBV7-8 and TRBJ2-5; D may be TRBD2 (5 bases). The V end lost 8 bases, the J end lost 3 bases, and 16 bases lay between the germline ends. CDR3 length: 14 residues. Germline lookup yields CDR1 SGHVS and CDR2 FQNEAQ. In DNA form, the CDR3 reads TGTGCCAGCTGTAGCGAGCACGGGGAAGAGACCCAGTACTTC. This encodes CASCSEHGEETQYF.

The gene calls are TRBV20-1 and TRBJ2-5; D possibly corresponds to TRBD1 (6 bases). V lost 4 bases and J lost 5, with 11 bases in between. The CDR3 is 12 amino acids. CDR1 and CDR2 (germline): DFQATT, SNEGSKA (reference sequence). CDR3 sequence: CSAIPRGETQYF. The CDR3 DNA is TGCAGTGCTATACCGAGGGGGGAGACCCAGTACTTC.

This clonotype came up a few times. V is TRBV7-2 and J is TRBJ2-7; 11 bases map to TRBD2. Per germline, CDR1 SGHTA and CDR2 FQGNSA. V dropped 1 base and J dropped 7; count of bases not matched to a gene: 6. The CDR3 totals 15 residues. The CDR3 DNA reads TGTGCCAGCAGCTTAGGGATAGCGGGGGGGCCTGAGCAGTACTTC. Translated, it gives CASSLGIAGGPEQYF.

This clonotype was observed many times. This chain connects TRBV6-4 to TRBJ2-3, with 10 bases aligning to TRBD2. Germline assignment: CDR1 MRHNA and CDR2 SNTAGT. With 2 bases clipped from V and 1 base from J, the junction kept 6 bases outside the gene matches. The CDR3 contains 17 residues. The DNA for the CDR3 is TGTGCCAGCAGTGACACAGCGGGGGGGCACGGCACAGATACGCAGTATTTT. Encoded protein: CASSDTAGGHGTDTQYF.

V usage is TRBV4-1 and J usage is TRBJ1-1; no clear D. Germline CDR1 and CDR2: MGHRA and YSYEKL. Trimming pared 1 base from V and 1 base from J, leaving 10 bases between. This CDR3 is built from 15 residues. The chain's CDR3 is CASSQGVLGNTEAFF. The CDR3 DNA reads as TGCGCCAGCAGCCAAGGGGTACTTGGGAACACTGAAGCTTTCTTT.

This clonotype has ten or more counts. The rearrangement joins TRBV5-1 to TRBJ1-1; D remains unclear. The CDR3 is 15 residues long. Germline CDR1 and CDR2: SGHRS and YFSETQ. V lost 0 bases and J 1 base, leaving 10 bases between the germline ends. The CDR3 DNA reads TGCGCCAGCAGCTTGGATCCAGGAAGGAACACTGAAGCTTTCTTT. This codes for CASSLDPGRNTEAFF.

This clonotype was counted ten times or more. The chain has TRBV28 and TRBJ2-7; D is undetermined. Germline loops: CDR1 MDHEN, CDR2 SYDVKM. This CDR3 is 15 amino acids long. Trimming cost V 5 bases and J 0 bases, with 14 bases left between them. CDR3 DNA: TGTGCCAGCAGTCTCCAAAGGGCACGCTCCTACGAGCAGTACTTC. This sequence encodes CASSLQRARSYEQYF.

This clonotype was counted many times. The chain carries TRBV6-2 or TRBV6-3 and TRBJ2-7; D assignment may be TRBD1 or TRBD2 (6 bases each). Trimming pared 2 bases from V and 0 bases from J, leaving 8 bases between. The CDR3 sequence is 14 residues long. Germline V gene lookup returns CDR1 MNHEY and CDR2 SVGEGT. For the CDR3, the DNA is TGTGCCAGCAGTTACGGAGGGGGCTCCTACGAGCAGTACTTC. As protein: CASSYGGGSYEQYF.

This clonotype was counted many times. This chain links TRBV2 with TRBJ2-3; 8 nucleotides match TRBD2. CDR3 length equals 15 residues. Trimming cost V 8 bases and J 2 bases; bases outside gene matches: 9. Per germline, CDR1 SNHLY and CDR2 FYNNEI. CDR3 DNA: TGTGCCAGCGGATTTAGCGGGGTGACCACAGATACGCAGTATTTT. This gives the protein CASGFSGVTTDTQYF.

The chain combines TRBV5-1 with TRBJ2-2; TRBD1 matches at 10 bases. With V trimmed by 1 base and J by 7 bases, 4 bases remained unmatched. The CDR3 runs to 15 residues. The germline CDR1 and CDR2 sequences are SGHRS and YFSETQ. The CDR3 DNA reads as TGCGCCAGCAGCTTGAGACAGGGGGCCTTCGGGGAGCTGTTTTTT. Translated: CASSLRQGAFGELFF.

This clonotype was observed many times. This rearrangement joins TRBV20-1 to TRBJ2-5, with TRBD2 identical over 13 bases. Germline V gene lookup returns CDR1 DFQATT and CDR2 SNEGSKA (reference sequence). J was trimmed by 4 bases and V by 5 bases; bases with no gene match: 1. The CDR3 is 13 residues long. The CDR3 region is CSAGLAGVETQYF. The CDR3 DNA reads as TGCAGTGCTGGACTAGCGGGAGTAGAGACCCAGTACTTC.